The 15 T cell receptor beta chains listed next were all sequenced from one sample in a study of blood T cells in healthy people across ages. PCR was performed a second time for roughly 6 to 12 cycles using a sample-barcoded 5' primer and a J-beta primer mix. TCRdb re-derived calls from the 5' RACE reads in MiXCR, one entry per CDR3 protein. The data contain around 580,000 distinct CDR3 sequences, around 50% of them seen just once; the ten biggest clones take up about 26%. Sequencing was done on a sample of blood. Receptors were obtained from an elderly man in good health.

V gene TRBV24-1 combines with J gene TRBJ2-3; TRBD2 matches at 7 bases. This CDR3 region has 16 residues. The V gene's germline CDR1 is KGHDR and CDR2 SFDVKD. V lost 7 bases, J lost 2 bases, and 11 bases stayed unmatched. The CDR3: CATSRGGGLHTDTQYF. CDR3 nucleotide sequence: TGTGCCACCAGCCGTGGGGGGGGACTCCACACAGATACGCAGTATTTT.

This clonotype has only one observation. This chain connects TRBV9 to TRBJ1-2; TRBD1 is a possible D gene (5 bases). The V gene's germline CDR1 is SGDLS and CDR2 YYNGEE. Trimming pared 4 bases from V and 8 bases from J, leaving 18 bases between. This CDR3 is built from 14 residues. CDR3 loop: CASSPNGGAEGYTF. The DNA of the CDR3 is TGTGCCAGCAGCCCAAACGGAGGGGCGGAGGGCTACACCTTC.

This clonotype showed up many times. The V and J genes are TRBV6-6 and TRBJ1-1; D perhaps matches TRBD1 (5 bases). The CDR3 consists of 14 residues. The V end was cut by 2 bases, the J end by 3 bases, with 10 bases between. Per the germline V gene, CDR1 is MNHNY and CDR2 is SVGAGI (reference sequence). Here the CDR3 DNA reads TGTGCCAGCAGTTACCGGGGCAGGGACACTGAAGCTTTCTTT. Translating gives CASSYRGRDTEAFF.

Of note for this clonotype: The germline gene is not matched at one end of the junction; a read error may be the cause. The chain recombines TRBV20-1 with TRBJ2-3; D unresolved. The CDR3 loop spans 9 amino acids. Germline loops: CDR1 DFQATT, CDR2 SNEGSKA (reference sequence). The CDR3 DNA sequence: TGCAGTGCTGGAGATACGCAGTATTTT. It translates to CSAGDTQYF.

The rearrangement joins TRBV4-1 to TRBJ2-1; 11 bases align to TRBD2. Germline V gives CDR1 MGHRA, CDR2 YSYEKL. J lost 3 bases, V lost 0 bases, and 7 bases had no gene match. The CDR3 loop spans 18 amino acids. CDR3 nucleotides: TGCGCCAGCAGCCAAGACCACCCCCTAGCGGGGGGCTACAATGAGCAGTTCTTC. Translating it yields CASSQDHPLAGGYNEQFF.

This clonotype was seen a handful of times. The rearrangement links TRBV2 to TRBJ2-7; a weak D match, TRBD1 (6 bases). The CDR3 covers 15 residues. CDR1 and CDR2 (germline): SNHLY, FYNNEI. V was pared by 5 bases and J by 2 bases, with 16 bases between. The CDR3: CASSHNRDTTYEQYF. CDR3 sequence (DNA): TGTGCCAGCAGTCACAACCGGGACACCACCTACGAGCAGTACTTC.

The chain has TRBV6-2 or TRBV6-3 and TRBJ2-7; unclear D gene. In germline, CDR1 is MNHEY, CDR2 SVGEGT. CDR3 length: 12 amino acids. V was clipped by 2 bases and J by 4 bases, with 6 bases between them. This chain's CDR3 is CASSYIGYEQYF. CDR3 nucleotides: TGTGCCAGCAGTTACATTGGGTACGAGCAGTACTTC.

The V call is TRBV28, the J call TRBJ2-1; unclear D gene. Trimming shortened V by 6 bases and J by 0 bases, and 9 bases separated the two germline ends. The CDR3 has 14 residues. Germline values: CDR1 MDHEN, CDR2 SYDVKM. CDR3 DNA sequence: TGTGCCAGCAGCCCCCCAAACTCCTACAATGAGCAGTTCTTC. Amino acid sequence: CASSPPNSYNEQFF. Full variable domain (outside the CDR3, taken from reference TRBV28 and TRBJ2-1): DVKVTQSSRYLVKRTGEKVFLECVQDMDHENMFWYRQDPGLGLRLIYFSYDVKMKEKGDIPEGYSVSREKKERFSLILESASTNQTSMYLCASSPPNSYNEQFFGPGTRLTVL.

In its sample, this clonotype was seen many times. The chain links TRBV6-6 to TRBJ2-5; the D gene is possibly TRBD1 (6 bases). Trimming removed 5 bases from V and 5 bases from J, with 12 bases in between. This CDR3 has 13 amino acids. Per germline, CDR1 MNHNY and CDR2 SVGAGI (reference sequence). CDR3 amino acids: CASSPGEWETQYF. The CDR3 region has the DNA TGTGCCAGCAGTCCAGGGGAATGGGAGACCCAGTACTTC.

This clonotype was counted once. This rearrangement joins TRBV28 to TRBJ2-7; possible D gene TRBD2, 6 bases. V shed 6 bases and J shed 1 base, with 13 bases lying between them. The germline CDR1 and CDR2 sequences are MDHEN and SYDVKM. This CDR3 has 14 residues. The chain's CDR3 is CASSNPGGSYEQYF. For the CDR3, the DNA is TGTGCCAGCAGCAACCCCGGAGGGTCCTACGAGCAGTACTTC.

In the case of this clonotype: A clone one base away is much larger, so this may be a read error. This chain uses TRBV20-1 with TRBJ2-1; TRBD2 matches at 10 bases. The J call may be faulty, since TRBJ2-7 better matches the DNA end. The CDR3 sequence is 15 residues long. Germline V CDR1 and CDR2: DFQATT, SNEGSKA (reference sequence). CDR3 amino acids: CSALKREGSYNEQYF. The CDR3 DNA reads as TGCAGTGCTCTTAAGCGGGAGGGCTCCTACAATGAGCAGTACTTC.

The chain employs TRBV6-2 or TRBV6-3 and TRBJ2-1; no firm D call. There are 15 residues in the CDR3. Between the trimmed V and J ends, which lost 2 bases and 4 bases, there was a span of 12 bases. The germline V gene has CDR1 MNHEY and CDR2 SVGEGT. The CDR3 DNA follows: TGTGCCAGCAGTTACGCAGGAGCCCCATACAATGAGCAGTTCTTC. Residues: CASSYAGAPYNEQFF.

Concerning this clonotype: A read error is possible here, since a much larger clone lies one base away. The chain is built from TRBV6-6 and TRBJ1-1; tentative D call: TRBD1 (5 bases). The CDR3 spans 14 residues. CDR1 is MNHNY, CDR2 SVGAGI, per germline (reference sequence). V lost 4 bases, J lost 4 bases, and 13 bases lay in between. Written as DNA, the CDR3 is TGTGCCAGCAGTTCACGACAGTTTAGCACTGAAGCTTTCTTT. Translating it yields CASSSRQFSTEAFF.

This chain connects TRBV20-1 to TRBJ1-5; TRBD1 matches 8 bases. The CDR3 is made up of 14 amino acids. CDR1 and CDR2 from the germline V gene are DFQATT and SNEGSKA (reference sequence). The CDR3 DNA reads TGCAGCTCACGGACAGGGTGGAGCAATCAGCCCCAGCATTTT. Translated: CSSRTGWSNQPQHF.

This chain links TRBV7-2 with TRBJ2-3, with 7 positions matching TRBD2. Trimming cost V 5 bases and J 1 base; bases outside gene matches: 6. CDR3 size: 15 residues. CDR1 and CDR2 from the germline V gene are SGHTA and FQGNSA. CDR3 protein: CASSPRGVRTDTQYF. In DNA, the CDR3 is TGTGCCAGCAGCCCCCGGGGGGTTCGCACAGATACGCAGTATTTT.